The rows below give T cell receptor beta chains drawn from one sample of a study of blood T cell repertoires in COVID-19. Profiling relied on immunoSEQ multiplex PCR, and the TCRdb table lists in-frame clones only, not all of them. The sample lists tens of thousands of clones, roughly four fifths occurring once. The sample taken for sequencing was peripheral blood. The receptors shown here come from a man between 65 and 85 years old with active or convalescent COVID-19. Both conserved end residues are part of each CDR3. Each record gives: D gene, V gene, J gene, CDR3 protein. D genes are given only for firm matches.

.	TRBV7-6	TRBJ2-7	CASSSLGTRASFYEQYF
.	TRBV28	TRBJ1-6	CASSPTVSGVSPLHF
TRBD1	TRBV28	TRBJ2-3	CASAPSRGQFRDTQYF
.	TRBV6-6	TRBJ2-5	CASSGQLQETQYF
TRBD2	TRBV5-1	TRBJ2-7	CASSFGTSGGQEDEQYF
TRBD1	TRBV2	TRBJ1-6	CARTPDRVDNSPLHF
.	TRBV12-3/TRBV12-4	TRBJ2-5	CASSLTGKETQYF
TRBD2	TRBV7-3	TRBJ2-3	CASSFLAPSSSGGADTQYF
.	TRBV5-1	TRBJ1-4	CASTPEPATNEKLFF
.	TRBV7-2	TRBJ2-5	CASSFGGLETQYF
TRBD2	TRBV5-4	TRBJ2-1	CASRTSGGHNEQFF
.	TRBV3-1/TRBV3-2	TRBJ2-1	CASSPQGGEQFF
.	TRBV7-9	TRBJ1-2	CASSLGSVNYGYTF
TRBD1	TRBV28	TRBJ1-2	CASSLGTGMVYGYTF
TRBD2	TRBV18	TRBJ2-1	CASSPQGTSGGTQFF
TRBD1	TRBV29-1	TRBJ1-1	CSGGQFEAFF
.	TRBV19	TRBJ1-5	CASSILWGQGGQPQHF
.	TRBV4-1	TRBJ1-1	CASSPDARTEAFF
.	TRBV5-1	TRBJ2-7	CARDLRGSSYEQYF
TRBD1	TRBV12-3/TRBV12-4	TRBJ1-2	CASTEQGAGGYTF
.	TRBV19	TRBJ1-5	CAEGRRGYLNQPQHF
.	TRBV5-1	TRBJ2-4	CASSWAGTLLAKNIQYF
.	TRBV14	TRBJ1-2	CASSQAQTWGYTF
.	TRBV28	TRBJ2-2	CASSKGENTGELFF
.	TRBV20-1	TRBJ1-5	CSASSQGQRHSNQPQHF
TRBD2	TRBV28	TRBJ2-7	CASSLSAGVSYEQYF
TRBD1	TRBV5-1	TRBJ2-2	CASSPGQSRTGELFF
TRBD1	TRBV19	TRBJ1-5	CASRTGAPNQPQHF
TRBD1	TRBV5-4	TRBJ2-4	CASSPDRESNIQYF
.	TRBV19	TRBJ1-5	CASSIKGSTNQPQHF
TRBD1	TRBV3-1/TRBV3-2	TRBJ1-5	CASSQGQGHQPQHF
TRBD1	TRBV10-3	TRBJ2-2	CAILGQATGELFF
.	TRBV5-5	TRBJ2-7	CASSRPGLTGYEQYF
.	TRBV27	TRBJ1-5	CASSLGAPGNQPQHF
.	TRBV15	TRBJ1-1	CATSREGAGLNTEAFF
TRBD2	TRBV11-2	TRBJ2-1	CASSLGGGLAGGEQFF
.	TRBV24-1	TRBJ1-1	CATSSTQNTEAFF
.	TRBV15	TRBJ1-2	CATSREIVESYTF
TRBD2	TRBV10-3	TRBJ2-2	CAIKSVAGQRGGELFF
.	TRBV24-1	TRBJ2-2	CATRGAGQTGELFF
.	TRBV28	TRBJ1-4	CASNVAQEKLFF
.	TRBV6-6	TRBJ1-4	CASSPPYSSRGVEKLFF
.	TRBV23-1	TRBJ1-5	CASSQYRDSNQPQHF
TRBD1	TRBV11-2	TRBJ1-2	CASSLGDRGRLGYTF